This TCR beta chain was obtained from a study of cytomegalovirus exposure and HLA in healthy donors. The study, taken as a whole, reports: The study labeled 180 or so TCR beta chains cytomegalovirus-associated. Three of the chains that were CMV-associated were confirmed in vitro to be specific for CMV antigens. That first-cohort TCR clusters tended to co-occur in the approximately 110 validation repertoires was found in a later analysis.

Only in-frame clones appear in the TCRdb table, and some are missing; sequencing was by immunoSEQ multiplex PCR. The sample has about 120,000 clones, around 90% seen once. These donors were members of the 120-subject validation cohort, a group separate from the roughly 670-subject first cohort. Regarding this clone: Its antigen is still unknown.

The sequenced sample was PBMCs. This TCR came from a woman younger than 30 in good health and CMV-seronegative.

CDR3 region: CATRDRNQPQHF. The CDR3 DNA reads as TGTGCCACCAGGGACAGAAATCAGCCCCAGCATTTT. The gene calls are TRBV19 and TRBJ1-5, with 7 bases lining up with TRBD1. Unmatched junction bases numbered 4, after V lost 10 bases and J lost 4 bases. Germline V CDR1 and CDR2: LNHDA, SQIVND (reference sequence). The CDR3 length is 12 residues.